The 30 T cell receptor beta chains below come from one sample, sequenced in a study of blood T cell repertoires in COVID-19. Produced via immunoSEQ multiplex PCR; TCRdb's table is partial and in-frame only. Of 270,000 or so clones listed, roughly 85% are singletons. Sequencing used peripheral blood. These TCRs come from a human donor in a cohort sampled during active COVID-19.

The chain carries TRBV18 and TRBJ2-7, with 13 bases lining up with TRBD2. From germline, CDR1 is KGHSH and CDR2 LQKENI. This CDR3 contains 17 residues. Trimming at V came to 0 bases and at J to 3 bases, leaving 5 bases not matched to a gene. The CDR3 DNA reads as TGTGCCAGCTCACCACCCAGGACTAGCGGGAGTCGCTACGAGCAGTACTTC. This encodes CASSPPRTSGSRYEQYF.

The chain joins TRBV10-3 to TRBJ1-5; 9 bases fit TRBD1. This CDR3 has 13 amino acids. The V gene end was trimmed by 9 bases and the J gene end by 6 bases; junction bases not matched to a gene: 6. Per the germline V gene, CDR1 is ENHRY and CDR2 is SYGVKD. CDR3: CAISTGGGQPQHF. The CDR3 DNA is TGTGCCATTTCCACAGGGGGCGGTCAGCCCCAGCATTTT.

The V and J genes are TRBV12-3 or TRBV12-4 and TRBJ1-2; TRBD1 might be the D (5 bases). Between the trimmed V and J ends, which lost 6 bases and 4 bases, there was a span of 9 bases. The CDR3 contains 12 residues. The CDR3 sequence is CASSTGTYGYTF. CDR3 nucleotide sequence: TGTGCCAGCAGCACAGGTACCTATGGCTACACCTTC.

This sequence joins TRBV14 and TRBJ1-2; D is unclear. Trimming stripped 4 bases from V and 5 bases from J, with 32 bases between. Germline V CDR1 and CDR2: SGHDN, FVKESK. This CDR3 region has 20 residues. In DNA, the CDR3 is TGTGCCAGCAGCCGCAGAACAAGACGGGGATTACGGGGATTAGATTATGGCTACACCTTC. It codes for CASSRRTRRGLRGLDYGYTF.

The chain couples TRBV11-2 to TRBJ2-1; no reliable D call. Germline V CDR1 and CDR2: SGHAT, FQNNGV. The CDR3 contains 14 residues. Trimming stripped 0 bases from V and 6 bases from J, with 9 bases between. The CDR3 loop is CASSLDLPSNEQFF. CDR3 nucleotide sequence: TGTGCCAGCAGCTTAGACTTACCGAGCAATGAGCAGTTCTTC.

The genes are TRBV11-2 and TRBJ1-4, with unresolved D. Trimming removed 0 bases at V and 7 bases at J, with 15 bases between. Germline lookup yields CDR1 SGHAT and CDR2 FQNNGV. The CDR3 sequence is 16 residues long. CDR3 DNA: TGTGCCAGCAGCTTAGACCGCGCGGGGAGAAGTGAAAAACTGTTTTTT. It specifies CASSLDRAGRSEKLFF.

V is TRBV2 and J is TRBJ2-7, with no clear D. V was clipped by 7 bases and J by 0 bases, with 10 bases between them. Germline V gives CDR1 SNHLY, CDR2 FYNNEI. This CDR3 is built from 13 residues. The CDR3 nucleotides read TGTGCCAGCAAACTCTCAAACTCCTACGAGCAGTACTTC. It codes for CASKLSNSYEQYF.

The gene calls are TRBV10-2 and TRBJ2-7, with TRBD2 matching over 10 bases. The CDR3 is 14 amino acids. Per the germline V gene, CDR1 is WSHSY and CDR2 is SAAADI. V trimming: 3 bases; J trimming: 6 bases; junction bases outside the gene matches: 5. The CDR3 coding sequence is TGCGCCAGCAGTGACTCTCTAGCGGGAGTCGAGCAGTACTTC. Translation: CASSDSLAGVEQYF.

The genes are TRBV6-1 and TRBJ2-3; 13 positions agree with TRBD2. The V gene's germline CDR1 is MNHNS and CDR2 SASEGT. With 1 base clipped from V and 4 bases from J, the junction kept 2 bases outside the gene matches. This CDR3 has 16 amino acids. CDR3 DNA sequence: TGTGCCAGCAGTGAAGGACTAGCGGGAGGCCCAGATACGCAGTATTTT. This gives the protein CASSEGLAGGPDTQYF.

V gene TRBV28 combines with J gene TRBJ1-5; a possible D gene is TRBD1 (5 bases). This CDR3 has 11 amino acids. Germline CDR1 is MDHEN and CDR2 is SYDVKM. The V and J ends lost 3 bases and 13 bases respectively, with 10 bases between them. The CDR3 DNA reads TGTGCCAGCAGTTTCCGGACAAAGCAGCATTTT. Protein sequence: CASSFRTKQHF.

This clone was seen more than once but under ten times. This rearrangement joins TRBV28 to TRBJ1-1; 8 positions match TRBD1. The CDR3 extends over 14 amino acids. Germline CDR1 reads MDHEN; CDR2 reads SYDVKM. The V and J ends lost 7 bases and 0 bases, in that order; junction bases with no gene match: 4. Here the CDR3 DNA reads TGTGCCAGCATCCGGACAGGGATGAACACTGAAGCTTTCTTT. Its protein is CASIRTGMNTEAFF.

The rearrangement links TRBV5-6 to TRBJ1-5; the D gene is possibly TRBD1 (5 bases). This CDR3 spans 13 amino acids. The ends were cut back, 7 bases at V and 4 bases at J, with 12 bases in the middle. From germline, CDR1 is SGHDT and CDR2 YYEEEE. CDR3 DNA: TGTGCCAGCGGGAAACAGGCTAATCAGCCCCAGCATTTT. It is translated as CASGKQANQPQHF.

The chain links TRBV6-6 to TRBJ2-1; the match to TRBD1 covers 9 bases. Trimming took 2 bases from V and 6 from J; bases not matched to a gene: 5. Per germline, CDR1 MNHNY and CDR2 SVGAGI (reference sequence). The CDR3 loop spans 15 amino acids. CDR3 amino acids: CASSYTGGVSNEQFF. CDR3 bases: TGTGCCAGCAGTTACACAGGGGGCGTAAGCAATGAGCAGTTCTTC.

The CDR3 here is CASSARQGAILNIQYF. The CDR3 DNA reads as TGTGCCAGCAGCGCACGACAGGGGGCAATACTAAACATTCAGTACTTC. J is TRBJ2-4 and V is TRBV3-1 (or the pseudogene TRBV3-2); TRBD1 matches at 10 bases. The CDR3 has 16 amino acids. Germline values: CDR1 LGHDT, CDR2 YNNKEL (reference sequence). The V and J ends lost 5 bases and 6 bases, in that order; junction bases with no gene match: 10.

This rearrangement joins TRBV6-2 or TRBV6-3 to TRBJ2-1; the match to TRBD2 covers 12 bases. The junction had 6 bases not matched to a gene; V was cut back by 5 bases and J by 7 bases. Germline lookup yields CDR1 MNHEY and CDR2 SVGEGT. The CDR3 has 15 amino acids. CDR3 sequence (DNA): TGTGCCAGCAGTCTCCCGACTAGCGGGAGAAATGAGCAGTTCTTC. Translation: CASSLPTSGRNEQFF.

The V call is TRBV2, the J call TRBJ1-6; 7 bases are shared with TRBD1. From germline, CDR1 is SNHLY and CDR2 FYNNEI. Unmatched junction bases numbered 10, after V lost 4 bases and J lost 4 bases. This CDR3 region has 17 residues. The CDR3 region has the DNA TGTGCCAGCAGTGTGGGACCGGGACAGCCTTATAATTCACCCCTCCACTTT. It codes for CASSVGPGQPYNSPLHF.

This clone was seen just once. CDR3 bases: TGTGCCAGTAAAAGGGACACAGGGTCGTCGACCCAGTACTTC. Protein: CASKRDTGSSTQYF. The V call is TRBV19, the J call TRBJ2-5; perhaps TRBD1 as D (6 bases). The V end was cut by 7 bases, the J end by 7 bases, with 19 bases between. The CDR3 consists of 14 residues. Looked up from germline, CDR1 is LNHDA and CDR2 is SQIVND (reference sequence).

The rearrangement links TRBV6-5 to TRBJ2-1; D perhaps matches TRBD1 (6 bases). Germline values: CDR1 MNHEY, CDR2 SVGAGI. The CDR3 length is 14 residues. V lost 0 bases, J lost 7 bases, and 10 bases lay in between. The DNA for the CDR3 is TGTGCCAGCAGTTACTCGTCCAGGGGAAATGAGCAGTTCTTC. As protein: CASSYSSRGNEQFF.

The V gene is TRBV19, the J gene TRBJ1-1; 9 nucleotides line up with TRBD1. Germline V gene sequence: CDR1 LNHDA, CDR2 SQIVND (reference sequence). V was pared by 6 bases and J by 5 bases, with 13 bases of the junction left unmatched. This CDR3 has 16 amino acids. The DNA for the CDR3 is TGTGCCAGTAGCTTACAGGGGGCGATTAGTAAGACTGAAGCTTTCTTT. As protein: CASSLQGAISKTEAFF.

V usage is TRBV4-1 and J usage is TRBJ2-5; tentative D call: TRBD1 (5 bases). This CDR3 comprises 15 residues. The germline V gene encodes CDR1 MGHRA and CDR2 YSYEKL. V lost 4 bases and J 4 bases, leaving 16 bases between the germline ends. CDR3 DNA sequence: TGCGCCAGCAGCCTCGGTAGCAGGGAAGGAGAGACCCAGTACTTC. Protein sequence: CASSLGSREGETQYF.

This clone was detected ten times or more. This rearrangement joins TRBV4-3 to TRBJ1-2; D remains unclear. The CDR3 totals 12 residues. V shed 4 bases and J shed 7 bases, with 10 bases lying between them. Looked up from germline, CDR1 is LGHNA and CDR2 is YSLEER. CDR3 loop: CASSPGSGGYTF. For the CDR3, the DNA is TGCGCCAGCAGCCCGGGGAGCGGTGGCTACACCTTC.

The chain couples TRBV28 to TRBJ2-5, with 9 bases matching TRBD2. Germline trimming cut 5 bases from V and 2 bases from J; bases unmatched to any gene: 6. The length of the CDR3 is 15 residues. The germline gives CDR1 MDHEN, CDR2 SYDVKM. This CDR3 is CASSSILAGQETQYF. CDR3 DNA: TGTGCCAGCAGTAGCATTCTAGCGGGACAAGAGACCCAGTACTTC. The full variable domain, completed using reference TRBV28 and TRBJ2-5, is DVKVTQSSRYLVKRTGEKVFLECVQDMDHENMFWYRQDPGLGLRLIYFSYDVKMKEKGDIPEGYSVSREKKERFSLILESASTNQTSMYLCASSSILAGQETQYFGPGTRLLVL.

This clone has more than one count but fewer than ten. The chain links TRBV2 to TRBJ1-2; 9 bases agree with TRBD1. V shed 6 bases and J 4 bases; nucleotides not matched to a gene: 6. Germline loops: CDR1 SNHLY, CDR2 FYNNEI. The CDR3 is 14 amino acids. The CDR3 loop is CASSAGQGAYGYTF. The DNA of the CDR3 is TGTGCCAGCAGCGCGGGACAGGGTGCCTATGGCTACACCTTC.

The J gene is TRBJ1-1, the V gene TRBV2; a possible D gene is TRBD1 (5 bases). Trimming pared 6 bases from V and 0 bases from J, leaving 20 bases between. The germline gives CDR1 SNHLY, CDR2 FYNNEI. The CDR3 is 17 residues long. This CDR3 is CASSLQPAGRLNTEAFF. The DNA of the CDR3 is TGTGCCAGCAGCCTACAACCTGCGGGACGGTTGAACACTGAAGCTTTCTTT.

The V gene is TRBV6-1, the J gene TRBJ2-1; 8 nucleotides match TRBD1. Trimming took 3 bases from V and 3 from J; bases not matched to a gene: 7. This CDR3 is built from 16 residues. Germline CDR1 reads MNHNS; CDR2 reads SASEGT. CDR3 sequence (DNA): TGTGCCAGCAGTGAGGCGGACAGGGCTAGCTACAATGAGCAGTTCTTC. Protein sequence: CASSEADRASYNEQFF.

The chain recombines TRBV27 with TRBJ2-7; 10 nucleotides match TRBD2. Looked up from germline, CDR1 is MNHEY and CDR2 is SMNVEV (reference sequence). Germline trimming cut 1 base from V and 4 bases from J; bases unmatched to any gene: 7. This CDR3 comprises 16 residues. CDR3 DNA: TGTGCCAGCAGTTTATTTTCCCTAGCGGGGGAATACGAGCAGTACTTC. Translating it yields CASSLFSLAGEYEQYF.

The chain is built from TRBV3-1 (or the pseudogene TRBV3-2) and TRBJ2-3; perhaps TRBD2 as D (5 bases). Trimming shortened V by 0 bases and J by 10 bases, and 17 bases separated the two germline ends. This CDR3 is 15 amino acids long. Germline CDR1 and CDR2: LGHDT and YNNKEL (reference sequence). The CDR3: CASSQEGQVGSAQYF. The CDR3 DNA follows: TGTGCCAGCAGCCAAGAGGGCCAGGTAGGGAGCGCGCAGTATTTT.

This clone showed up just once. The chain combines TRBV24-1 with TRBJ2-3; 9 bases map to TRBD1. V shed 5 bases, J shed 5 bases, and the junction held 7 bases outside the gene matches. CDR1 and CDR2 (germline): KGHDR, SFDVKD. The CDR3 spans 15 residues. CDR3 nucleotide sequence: TGTGCCACCAGTGCAAAAGGGACAGGGATAGATACGCAGTATTTT. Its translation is CATSAKGTGIDTQYF.

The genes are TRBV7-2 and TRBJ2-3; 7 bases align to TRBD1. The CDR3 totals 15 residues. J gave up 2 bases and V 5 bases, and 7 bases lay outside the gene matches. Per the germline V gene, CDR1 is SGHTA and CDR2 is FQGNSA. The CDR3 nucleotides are TGTGCCAGCAGCCCTGACGGGACAGCCACAGATACGCAGTATTTT. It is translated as CASSPDGTATDTQYF.

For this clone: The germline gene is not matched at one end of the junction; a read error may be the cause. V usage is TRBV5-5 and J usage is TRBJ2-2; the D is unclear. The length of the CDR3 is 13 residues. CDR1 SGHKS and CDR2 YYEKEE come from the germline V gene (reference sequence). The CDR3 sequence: CASSLAWPGELFF. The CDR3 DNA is TGTGCCAGCAGTTTGGCTTGGCCCGGGGAGCTGTTTTTT.